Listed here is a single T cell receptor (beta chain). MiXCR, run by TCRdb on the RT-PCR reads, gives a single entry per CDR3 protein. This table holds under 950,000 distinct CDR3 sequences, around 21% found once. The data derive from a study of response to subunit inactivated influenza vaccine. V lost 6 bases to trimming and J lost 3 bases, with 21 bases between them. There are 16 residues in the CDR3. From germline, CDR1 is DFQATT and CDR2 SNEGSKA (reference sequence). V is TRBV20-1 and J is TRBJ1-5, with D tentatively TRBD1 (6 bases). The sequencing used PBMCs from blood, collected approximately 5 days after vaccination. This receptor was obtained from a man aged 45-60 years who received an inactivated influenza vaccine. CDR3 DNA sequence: TGCAGTGCGGACAGTGGGGGAGGGGCGGACAATCAGCCCCAGCATTTT. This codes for CSADSGGGADNQPQHF.